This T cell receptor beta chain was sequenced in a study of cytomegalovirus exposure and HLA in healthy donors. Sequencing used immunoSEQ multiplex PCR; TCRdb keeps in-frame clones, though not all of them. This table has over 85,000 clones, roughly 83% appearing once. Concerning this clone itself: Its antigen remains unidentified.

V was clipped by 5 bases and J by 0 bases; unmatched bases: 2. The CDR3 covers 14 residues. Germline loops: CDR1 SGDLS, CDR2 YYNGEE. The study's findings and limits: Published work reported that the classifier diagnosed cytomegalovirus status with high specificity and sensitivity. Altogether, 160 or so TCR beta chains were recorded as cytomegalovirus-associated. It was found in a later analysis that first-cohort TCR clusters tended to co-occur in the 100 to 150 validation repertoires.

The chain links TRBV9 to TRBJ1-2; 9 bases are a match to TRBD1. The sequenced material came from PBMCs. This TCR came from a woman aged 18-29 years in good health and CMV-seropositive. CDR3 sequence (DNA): TGTGCCAGCAGAGGGGACAGGGCTAACTATGGCTACACCTTC. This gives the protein CASRGDRANYGYTF.